This is a list of T cell receptor beta chains from one sample in a study of blood T cell repertoires in COVID-19. TCRdb keeps only in-frame clones here, not all; method: immunoSEQ multiplex PCR. The top ten hold under 8.5% of the sample, which has some 220,000 clones, 60% to 85% seen once. Material for sequencing was peripheral blood. These receptors were collected from a woman aged 70-85 years with acute or convalescent COVID-19. CDR3s include the opening cysteine and the closing phenylalanine or tryptophan. The D gene is left open where the match is weak. Size values are once, few and many counts, or a class for expanded clones, and some rows have none.

j_gene: TRBJ2-5
abundance: .
v_gene: TRBV6-5
d_gene: TRBD2
CDR3nt: TGTGCCAGCGGGGGGACTAGCGGACAAGAGACCCAGTACTTC
CDR3aa: CASGGTSGQETQYF

j_gene: TRBJ1-2
abundance: .
v_gene: TRBV5-1
d_gene: .
CDR3nt: TGCGCCAGCAGCGCCTCGGACAGCTACTATGGCTACACCTTC
CDR3aa: CASSASDSYYGYTF

j_gene: TRBJ1-2
abundance: .
v_gene: TRBV19
d_gene: TRBD1
CDR3nt: TGTGCCAGCCTCAGGGGGGATGGTAGTGGCTACACCTTC
CDR3aa: CASLRGDGSGYTF

j_gene: TRBJ1-4
abundance: .
v_gene: TRBV10-3
d_gene: TRBD1
CDR3nt: TGTGCCATCAGTGACCCGACAGGGGGGTATGAAAAACTGTTTTTT
CDR3aa: CAISDPTGGYEKLFF

j_gene: TRBJ2-1
abundance: once
v_gene: TRBV6-2/TRBV6-3
d_gene: .
CDR3nt: TGTGCCAGCAGTTACGGGGCCCTAGGGCTCGCTGAGCAGTTCTTC
CDR3aa: CASSYGALGLAEQFF

j_gene: TRBJ1-2
abundance: .
v_gene: TRBV3-1/TRBV3-2
d_gene: .
CDR3nt: TGTGCCAGCAGCCTGAACAGTGGCTACACCTTC
CDR3aa: CASSLNSGYTF

j_gene: TRBJ2-3
abundance: .
v_gene: TRBV6-2/TRBV6-3
d_gene: .
CDR3nt: TGTGCCAGCAGTTACGCCCATAGCGGTAGCACAGATACGCAGTATTTT
CDR3aa: CASSYAHSGSTDTQYF

j_gene: TRBJ1-2
abundance: .
v_gene: TRBV12-5
d_gene: .
CDR3nt: TGTGCTAGTGCCCGCGAGGCAGGGTCCCTCTATGGCTACACCTTC
CDR3aa: CASAREAGSLYGYTF

j_gene: TRBJ2-7
abundance: once
v_gene: TRBV9
d_gene: .
CDR3nt: TGTGCCAGCAGCGGCTTGATGCGGCAGTACTTC
CDR3aa: CASSGLMRQYF

j_gene: TRBJ2-7
abundance: .
v_gene: TRBV7-9
d_gene: TRBD1
CDR3nt: TGTGCCAGCAGCGTAACCGCAGGGGGTTCCTACGAGCAGTACTTC
CDR3aa: CASSVTAGGSYEQYF

j_gene: TRBJ2-7
abundance: .
v_gene: TRBV10-3
d_gene: TRBD1
CDR3nt: TGTGCCATCAGTGGGAGGGGACAGGTCTACGAGCAGTACTTC
CDR3aa: CAISGRGQVYEQYF

j_gene: TRBJ2-1
abundance: .
v_gene: TRBV10-3
d_gene: .
CDR3nt: TGTGCCATCAGTGAGGAACCAGGGGTTGCGTTCTTC
CDR3aa: CAISEEPGVAFF

j_gene: TRBJ2-2
abundance: .
v_gene: TRBV10-1
d_gene: TRBD2
CDR3nt: TGCGCCAGCAGTGAACGACGACTAGCATCGATCGGGGAGCTGTTTTTT
CDR3aa: CASSERRLASIGELFF

j_gene: TRBJ1-1
abundance: once
v_gene: TRBV6-6
d_gene: .
CDR3nt: TGTGCCAGCAGTCCAGACACTCCTAGGGGGAACACTGAAGCTTTCTTT
CDR3aa: CASSPDTPRGNTEAFF

j_gene: TRBJ2-7
abundance: .
v_gene: TRBV5-8
d_gene: TRBD2
CDR3nt: TGTGCCAGCAGCTTGGGACTAGCGGATTACGAGCAGTACTTC
CDR3aa: CASSLGLADYEQYF

j_gene: TRBJ2-1
abundance: .
v_gene: TRBV6-1
d_gene: TRBD1
CDR3nt: TGTGCCAGCAGTGAAGTTGGGACAGGGCCTAATGAGCAGTTCTTC
CDR3aa: CASSEVGTGPNEQFF

j_gene: TRBJ2-7
abundance: .
v_gene: TRBV6-5
d_gene: TRBD1
CDR3nt: TGTGCCAGCAGTTCGTATCCGGGACAGAGCTACGAGCAGTACTTC
CDR3aa: CASSSYPGQSYEQYF

j_gene: TRBJ2-2
abundance: .
v_gene: TRBV11-3
d_gene: .
CDR3nt: TGTGCCAGCTCCACCGCGGGGGCAACACTCACCGGGGAGCTGTTTTTT
CDR3aa: CASSTAGATLTGELFF

j_gene: TRBJ2-1
abundance: .
v_gene: TRBV27
d_gene: TRBD1
CDR3nt: TGTGCCAGCAGTACGGCCGAGGGACAGGGTAGCAATGAGCAGTTCTTC
CDR3aa: CASSTAEGQGSNEQFF

j_gene: TRBJ1-6
abundance: many
v_gene: TRBV5-4
d_gene: .
CDR3nt: TGTGCCAGCAGCTTTTCTGATAATTCACCCCTCCACTTT
CDR3aa: CASSFSDNSPLHF

j_gene: TRBJ1-5
abundance: .
v_gene: TRBV4-2
d_gene: .
CDR3nt: TGTGCCAGCAGCTCCGACAGAGGTCAGCCCCAGCATTTT
CDR3aa: CASSSDRGQPQHF

j_gene: TRBJ1-2
abundance: .
v_gene: TRBV6-5
d_gene: .
CDR3nt: TGTGCCAGCAGACGAGATCGACAGACTAACTATGGCTACACCTTC
CDR3aa: CASRRDRQTNYGYTF

j_gene: TRBJ2-3
abundance: .
v_gene: TRBV19
d_gene: TRBD2
CDR3nt: TGTGCCAGTAGTACGACTAGCTACGGCACAGATACGCAGTATTTT
CDR3aa: CASSTTSYGTDTQYF

j_gene: TRBJ1-5
abundance: .
v_gene: TRBV5-8
d_gene: TRBD1
CDR3nt: TGTGCCAGCAGCTCGGACCGGGACAGGGATCAGCCCCAGCATTTT
CDR3aa: CASSSDRDRDQPQHF